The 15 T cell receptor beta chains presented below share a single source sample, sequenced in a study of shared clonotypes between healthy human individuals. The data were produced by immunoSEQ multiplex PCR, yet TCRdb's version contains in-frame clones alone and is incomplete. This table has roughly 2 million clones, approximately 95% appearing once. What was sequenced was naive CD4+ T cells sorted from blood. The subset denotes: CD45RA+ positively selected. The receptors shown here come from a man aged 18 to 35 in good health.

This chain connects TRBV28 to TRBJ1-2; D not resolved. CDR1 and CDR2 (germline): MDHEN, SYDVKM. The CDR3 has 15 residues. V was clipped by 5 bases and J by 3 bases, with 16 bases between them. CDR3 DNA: TGTGCCAGCAGTCCGGGCCCCCAGATGCACTATGGCTACACCTTC. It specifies CASSPGPQMHYGYTF.

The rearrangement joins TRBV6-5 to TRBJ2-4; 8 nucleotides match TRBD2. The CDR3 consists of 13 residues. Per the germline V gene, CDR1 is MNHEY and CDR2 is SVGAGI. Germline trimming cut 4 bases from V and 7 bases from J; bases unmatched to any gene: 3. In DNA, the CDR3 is TGTGCCAGCAGTTTACGGGAGGGGAACATTCAGTACTTC. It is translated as CASSLREGNIQYF.

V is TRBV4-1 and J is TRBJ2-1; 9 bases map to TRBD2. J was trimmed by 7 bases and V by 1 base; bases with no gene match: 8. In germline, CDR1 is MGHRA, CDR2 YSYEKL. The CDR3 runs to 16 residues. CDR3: CASSQALRGGKNEQFF. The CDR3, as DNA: TGCGCCAGCAGCCAAGCGCTGCGGGGGGGCAAAAATGAGCAGTTCTTC.

The CDR3, as DNA: TGCGCCAGCAGCTCGAGACAAACGAACACCGGGGAGCTGTTTTTT. As protein: CASSSRQTNTGELFF. V is TRBV4-3 and J is TRBJ2-2; no clear D. Germline V gene data show CDR1 as LGHNA and CDR2 as YSLEER. Trimming cost V 5 bases and J 0 bases, with 10 bases left between them. This CDR3 is 15 amino acids long.

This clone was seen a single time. The CDR3 region is CASSLEPGPREQYF. CDR3 bases: TGTGCCAGCAGCTTAGAACCGGGGCCTAGGGAGCAGTACTTC. The genes are TRBV7-2 and TRBJ2-7; D is possibly TRBD1 or TRBD2 (5 bases each). V was clipped by 1 base and J by 7 bases, with 14 bases between them. The CDR3 runs to 14 residues. Germline CDR1 reads SGHTA; CDR2 reads FQGNSA. The entire variable domain, with the rest obtained from reference TRBV7-2 and TRBJ2-7, is as follows: GAGVSQSPSNKVTEKGKDVELRCDPISGHTALYWYRQSLGQGLEFLIYFQGNSAPDKSGLPSDRFSAERTGGSVSTLTIQRTQQEDSAVYLCASSLEPGPREQYFGPGTRLTVT.

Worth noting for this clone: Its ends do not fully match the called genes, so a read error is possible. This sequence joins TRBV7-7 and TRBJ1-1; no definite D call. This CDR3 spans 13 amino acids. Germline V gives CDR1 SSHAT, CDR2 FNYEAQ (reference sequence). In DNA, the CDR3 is TGTGCTAGCAGCTTATCCGTGAACACTGAAGCTTTCTTT. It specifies CASSLSVNTEAFF.

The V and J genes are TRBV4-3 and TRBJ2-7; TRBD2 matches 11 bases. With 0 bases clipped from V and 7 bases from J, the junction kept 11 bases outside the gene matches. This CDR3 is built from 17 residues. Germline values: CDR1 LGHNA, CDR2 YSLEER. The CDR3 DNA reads TGCGCCAGCAGCCAAGATGGCCTAGCGGGAGGCGTACGTGAGCAGTACTTC. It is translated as CASSQDGLAGGVREQYF.

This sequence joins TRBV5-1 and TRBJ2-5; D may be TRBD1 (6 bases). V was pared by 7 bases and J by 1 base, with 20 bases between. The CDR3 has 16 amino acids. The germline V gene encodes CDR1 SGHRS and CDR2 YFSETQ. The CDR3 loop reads CASHGPKQGVQETQYF. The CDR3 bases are TGCGCCAGCCACGGTCCGAAACAGGGAGTCCAAGAGACCCAGTACTTC.

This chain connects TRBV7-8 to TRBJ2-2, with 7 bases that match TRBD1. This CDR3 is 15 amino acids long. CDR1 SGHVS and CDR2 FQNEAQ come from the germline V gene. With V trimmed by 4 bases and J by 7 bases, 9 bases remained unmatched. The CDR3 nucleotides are TGTGCCAGCAGCTCTCCGACAGGGTTGGTCGGGGAGCTGTTTTTT. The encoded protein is CASSSPTGLVGELFF.

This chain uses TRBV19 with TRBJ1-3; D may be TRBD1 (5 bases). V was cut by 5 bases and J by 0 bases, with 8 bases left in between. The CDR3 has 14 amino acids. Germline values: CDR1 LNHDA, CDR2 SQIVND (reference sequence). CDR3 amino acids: CASSGGNSGNTIYF. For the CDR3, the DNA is TGTGCCAGTAGTGGGGGAAACTCTGGAAACACCATATATTTT.

The CDR3 DNA follows: TGCGCCAGCAGCCAAGCCTTCGACAGGGGCCTCTATGGCTACACCTTC. Its translation is CASSQAFDRGLYGYTF. The rearrangement uses TRBV4-1 and TRBJ1-2; 8 nucleotides match TRBD1. In germline, CDR1 is MGHRA, CDR2 YSYEKL. J lost 4 bases, V lost 1 base, and 8 bases had no gene match. This CDR3 contains 16 residues.

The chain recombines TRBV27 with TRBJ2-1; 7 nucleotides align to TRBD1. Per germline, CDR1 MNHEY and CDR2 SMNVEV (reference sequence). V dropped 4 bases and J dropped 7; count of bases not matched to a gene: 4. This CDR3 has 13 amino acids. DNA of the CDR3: TGTGCCAGCAGTTGGACAGGATGGAATGAGCAGTTCTTC. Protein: CASSWTGWNEQFF.

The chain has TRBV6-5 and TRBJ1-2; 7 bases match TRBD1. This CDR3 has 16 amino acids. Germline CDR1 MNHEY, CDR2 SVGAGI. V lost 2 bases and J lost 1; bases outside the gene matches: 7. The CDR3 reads CASSYLTGRDNYGYTF. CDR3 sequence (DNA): TGTGCCAGCAGTTACCTGACAGGGCGGGATAACTATGGCTACACCTTC.

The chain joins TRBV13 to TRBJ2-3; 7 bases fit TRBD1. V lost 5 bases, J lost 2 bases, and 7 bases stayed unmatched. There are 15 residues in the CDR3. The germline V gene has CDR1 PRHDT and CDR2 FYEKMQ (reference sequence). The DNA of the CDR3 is TGTGCCAGCAGCCTCCGGGACAGCGTCACAGATACGCAGTATTTT. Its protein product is CASSLRDSVTDTQYF. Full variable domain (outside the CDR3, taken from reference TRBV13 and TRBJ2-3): AAGVIQSPRHLIKEKRETATLKCYPIPRHDTVYWYQQGPGQDPQFLISFYEKMQSDKGSIPDRFSAQQFSDYHSELNMSSLELGDSALYFCASSLRDSVTDTQYFGPGTRLTVL.

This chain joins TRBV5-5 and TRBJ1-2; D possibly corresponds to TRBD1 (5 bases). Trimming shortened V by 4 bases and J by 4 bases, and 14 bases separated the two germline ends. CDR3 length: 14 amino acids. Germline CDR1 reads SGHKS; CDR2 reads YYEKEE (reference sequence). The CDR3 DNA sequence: TGTGCCAGCAGCCTAACTTCAGGGAGCTATGGCTACACCTTC. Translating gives CASSLTSGSYGYTF.